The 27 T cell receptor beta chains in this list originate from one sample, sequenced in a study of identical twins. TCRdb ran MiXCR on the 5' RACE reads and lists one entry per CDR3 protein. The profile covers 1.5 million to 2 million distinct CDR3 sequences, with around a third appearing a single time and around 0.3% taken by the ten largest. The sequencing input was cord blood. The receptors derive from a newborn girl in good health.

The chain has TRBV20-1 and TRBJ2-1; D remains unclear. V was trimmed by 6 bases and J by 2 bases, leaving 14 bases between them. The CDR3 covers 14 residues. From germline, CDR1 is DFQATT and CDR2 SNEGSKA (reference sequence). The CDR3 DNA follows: TGCAGTGCCCAAGTACCGGCGACCTACAATGAGCAGTTCTTC. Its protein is CSAQVPATYNEQFF.

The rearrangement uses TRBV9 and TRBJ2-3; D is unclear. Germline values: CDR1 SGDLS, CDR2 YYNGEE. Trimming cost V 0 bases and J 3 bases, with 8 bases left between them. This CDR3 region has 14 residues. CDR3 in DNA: TGTGCCAGCAGCGTAGGGGTAAAGACAGATACGCAGTATTTT. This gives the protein CASSVGVKTDTQYF. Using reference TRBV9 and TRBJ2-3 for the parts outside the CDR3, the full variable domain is DSGVTQTPKHLITATGQRVTLRCSPRSGDLSVYWYQQSLDQGLQFLIQYYNGEERAKGNILERFSAQQFPDLHSELNLSSLELGDSALYFCASSVGVKTDTQYFGPGTRLTVL.

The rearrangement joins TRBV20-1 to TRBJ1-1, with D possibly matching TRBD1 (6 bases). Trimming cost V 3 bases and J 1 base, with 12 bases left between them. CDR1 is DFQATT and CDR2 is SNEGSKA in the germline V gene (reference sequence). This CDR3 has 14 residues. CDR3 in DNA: TGCAGTGCTAGCCTGACAGGACCGAACACTGAAGCTTTCTTT. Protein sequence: CSASLTGPNTEAFF.

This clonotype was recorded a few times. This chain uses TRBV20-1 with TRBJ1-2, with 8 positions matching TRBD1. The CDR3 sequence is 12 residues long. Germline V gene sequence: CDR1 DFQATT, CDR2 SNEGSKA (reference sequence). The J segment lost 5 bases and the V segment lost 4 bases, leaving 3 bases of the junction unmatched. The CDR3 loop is CSAKGQVYGYTF. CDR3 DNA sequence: TGCAGTGCTAAGGGACAGGTTTATGGCTACACCTTC.

Written as DNA, the CDR3 is TGTGCCAGCAGTCCCCTCGGGCGGGAGGGCACAGATACGCAGTATTTT. Translation: CASSPLGREGTDTQYF. The chain joins TRBV6-5 to TRBJ2-3, with 8 nucleotides matching TRBD2. Per germline, CDR1 MNHEY and CDR2 SVGAGI. With 5 bases clipped from V and 1 base from J, the junction kept 8 bases outside the gene matches. This CDR3 is 16 amino acids long.

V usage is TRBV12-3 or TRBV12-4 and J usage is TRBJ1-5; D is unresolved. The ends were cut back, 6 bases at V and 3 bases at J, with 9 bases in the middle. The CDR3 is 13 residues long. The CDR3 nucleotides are TGTGCCAGCAGAACTGCCCTCAATCAGCCCCAGCATTTT. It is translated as CASRTALNQPQHF.

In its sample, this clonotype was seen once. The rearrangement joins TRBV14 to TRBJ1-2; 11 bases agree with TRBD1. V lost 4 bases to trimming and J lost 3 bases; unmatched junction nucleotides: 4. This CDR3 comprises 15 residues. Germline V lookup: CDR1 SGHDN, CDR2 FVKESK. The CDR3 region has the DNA TGTGCCAGCAGCCGAGGACAGGGGGCGTACTATGGCTACACCTTC. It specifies CASSRGQGAYYGYTF.

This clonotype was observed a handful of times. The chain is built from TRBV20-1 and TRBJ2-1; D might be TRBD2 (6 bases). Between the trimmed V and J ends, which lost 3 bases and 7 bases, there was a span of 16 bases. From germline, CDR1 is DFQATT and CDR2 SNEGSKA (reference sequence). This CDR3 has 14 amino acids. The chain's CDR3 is CSASLDGSGNEQFF. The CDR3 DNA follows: TGCAGTGCTAGTTTGGACGGGAGCGGAAATGAGCAGTTCTTC.

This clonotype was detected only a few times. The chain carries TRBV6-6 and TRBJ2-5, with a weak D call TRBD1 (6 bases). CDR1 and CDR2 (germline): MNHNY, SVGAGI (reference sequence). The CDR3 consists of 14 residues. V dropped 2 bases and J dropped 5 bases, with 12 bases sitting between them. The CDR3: CASSYRTGFETQYF. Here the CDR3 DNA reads TGTGCCAGCAGTTACCGAACAGGGTTCGAGACCCAGTACTTC.

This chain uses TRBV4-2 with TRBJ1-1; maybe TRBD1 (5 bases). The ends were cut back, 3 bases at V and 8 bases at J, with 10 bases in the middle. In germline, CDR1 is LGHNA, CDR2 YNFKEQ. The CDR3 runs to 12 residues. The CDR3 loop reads CASSHLGGEAFF. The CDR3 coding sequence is TGTGCCAGCAGCCATCTTGGGGGGGAAGCTTTCTTT.

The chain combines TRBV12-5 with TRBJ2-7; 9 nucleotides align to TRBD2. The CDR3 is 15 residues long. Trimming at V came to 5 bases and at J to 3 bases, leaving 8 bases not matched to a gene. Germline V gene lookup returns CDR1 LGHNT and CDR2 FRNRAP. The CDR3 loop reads CASGNGAGGRYEQYF. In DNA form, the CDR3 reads TGTGCTAGTGGTAACGGAGCGGGGGGCCGCTACGAGCAGTACTTC.

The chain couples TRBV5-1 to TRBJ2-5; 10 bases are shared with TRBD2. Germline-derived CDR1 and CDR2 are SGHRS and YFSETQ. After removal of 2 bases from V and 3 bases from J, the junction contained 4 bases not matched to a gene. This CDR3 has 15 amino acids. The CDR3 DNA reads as TGCGCCAGCAGCTTAGCTAGCGGGGGAGAAGAGACCCAGTACTTC. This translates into CASSLASGGEETQYF. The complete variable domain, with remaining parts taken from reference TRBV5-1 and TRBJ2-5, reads KAGVTQTPRYLIKTRGQQVTLSCSPISGHRSVSWYQQTPGQGLQFLFEYFSETQRNKGNFPGRFSGRQFSNSRSEMNVSTLELGDSALYLCASSLASGGEETQYFGPGTRLLVL.

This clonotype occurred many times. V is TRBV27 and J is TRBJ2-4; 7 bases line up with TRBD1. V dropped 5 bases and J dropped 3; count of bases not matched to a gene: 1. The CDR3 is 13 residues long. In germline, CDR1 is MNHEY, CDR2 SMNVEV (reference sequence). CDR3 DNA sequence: TGTGCCAGCAGTGACAGGGACAAAAACATTCAGTACTTC. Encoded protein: CASSDRDKNIQYF.

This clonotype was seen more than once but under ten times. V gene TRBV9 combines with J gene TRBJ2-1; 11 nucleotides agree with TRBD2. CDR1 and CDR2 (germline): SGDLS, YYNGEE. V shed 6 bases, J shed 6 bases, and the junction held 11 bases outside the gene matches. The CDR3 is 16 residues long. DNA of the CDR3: TGTGCCAGCACCATCCAGGGTAGCGGGGGGGTCAATGAGCAGTTCTTC. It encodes CASTIQGSGGVNEQFF.

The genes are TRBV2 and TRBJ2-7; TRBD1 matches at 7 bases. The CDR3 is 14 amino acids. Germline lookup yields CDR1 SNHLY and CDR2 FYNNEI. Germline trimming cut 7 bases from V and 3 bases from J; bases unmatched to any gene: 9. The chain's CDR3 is CASTDAGGDYEQYF. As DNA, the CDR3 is TGTGCCAGCACCGATGCAGGGGGAGACTACGAGCAGTACTTC.

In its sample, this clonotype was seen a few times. CDR3 residues: CASSFGLVYRQETQYF. The CDR3 DNA reads as TGTGCCAGCAGCTTCGGTCTCGTTTACCGCCAAGAGACCCAGTACTTC. The chain uses TRBV13 and TRBJ2-5; unclear D gene. The CDR3 is made up of 16 amino acids. Looked up from germline, CDR1 is PRHDT and CDR2 is FYEKMQ (reference sequence). The ends were cut back, 3 bases at V and 1 base at J, with 15 bases in the middle. The full variable domain, in which reference TRBV13 and TRBJ2-5 provide the parts outside the CDR3, is AAGVIQSPRHLIKEKRETATLKCYPIPRHDTVYWYQQGPGQDPQFLISFYEKMQSDKGSIPDRFSAQQFSDYHSELNMSSLELGDSALYFCASSFGLVYRQETQYFGPGTRLLVL.

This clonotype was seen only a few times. The CDR3 here is CASSGTGPRNYEQYF. The CDR3 DNA reads as TGTGCCAGCAGTGGGACCGGGCCAAGGAACTACGAGCAGTACTTC. This chain connects TRBV6-4 to TRBJ2-7; D unclear. Germline V gene lookup returns CDR1 MRHNA and CDR2 SNTAGT. V lost 4 bases and J lost 3, with 16 bases in between. The CDR3 spans 15 residues.

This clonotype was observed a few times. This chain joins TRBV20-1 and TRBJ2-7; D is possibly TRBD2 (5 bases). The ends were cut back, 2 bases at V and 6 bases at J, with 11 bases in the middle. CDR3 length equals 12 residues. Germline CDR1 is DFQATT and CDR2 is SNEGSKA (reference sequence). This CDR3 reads CSARRLAREQYF. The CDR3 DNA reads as TGCAGTGCTAGAAGGCTAGCCCGCGAGCAGTACTTC.

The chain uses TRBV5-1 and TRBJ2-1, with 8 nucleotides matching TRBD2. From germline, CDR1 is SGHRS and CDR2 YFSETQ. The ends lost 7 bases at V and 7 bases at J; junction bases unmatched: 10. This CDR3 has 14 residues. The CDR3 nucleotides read TGCGCCAGCGGAGCCCCAACTAGCGGTAATGAGCAGTTCTTC. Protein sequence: CASGAPTSGNEQFF.

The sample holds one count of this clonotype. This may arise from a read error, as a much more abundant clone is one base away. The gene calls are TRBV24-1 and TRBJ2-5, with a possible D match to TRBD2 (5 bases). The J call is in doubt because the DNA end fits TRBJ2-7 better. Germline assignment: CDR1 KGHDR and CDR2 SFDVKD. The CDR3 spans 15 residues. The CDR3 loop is CATSDWKLEPNEQYF. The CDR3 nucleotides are TGTGCCACCAGTGATTGGAAACTAGAGCCCAACGAGCAGTACTTC.

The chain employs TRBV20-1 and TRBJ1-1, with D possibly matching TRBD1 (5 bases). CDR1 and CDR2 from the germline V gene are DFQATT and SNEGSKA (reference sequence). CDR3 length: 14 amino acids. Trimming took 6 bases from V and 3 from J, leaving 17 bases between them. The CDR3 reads CSAQKQGADTEAFF. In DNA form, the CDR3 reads TGCAGTGCCCAAAAGCAGGGCGCCGACACTGAAGCTTTCTTT.

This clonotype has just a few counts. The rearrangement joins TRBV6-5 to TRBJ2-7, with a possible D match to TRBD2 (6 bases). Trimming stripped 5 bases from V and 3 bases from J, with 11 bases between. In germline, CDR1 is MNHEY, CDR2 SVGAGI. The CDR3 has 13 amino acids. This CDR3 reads CASSRFSGYEQYF. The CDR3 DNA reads TGTGCCAGCAGTAGGTTTAGCGGCTACGAGCAGTACTTC.

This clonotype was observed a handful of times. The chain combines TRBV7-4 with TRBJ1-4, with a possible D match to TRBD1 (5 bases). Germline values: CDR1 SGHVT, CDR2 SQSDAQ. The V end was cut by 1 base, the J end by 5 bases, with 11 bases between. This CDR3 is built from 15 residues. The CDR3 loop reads CASSLVTDLNEKLFF. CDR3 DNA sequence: TGTGCCAGCAGCTTAGTGACAGACCTAAATGAAAAACTGTTTTTT.

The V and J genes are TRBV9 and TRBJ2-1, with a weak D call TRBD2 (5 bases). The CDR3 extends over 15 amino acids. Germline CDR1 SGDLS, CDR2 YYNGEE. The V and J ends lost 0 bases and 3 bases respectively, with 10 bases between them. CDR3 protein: CASSVGTQIYNEQFF. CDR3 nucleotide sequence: TGTGCCAGCAGCGTAGGGACTCAAATCTACAATGAGCAGTTCTTC.

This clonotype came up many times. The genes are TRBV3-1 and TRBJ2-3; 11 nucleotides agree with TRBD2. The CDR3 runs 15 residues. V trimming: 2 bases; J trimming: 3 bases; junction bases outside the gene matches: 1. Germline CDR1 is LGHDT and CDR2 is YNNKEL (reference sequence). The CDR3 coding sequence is TGTGCCAGCAGCCAAAGGACTAGCGGGACAGATACGCAGTATTTT. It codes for CASSQRTSGTDTQYF.

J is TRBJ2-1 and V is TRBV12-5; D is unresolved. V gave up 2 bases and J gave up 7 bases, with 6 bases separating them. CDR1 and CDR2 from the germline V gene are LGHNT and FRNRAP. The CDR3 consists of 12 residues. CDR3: CASGLRWNEQFF. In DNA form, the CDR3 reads TGTGCTAGTGGTTTGAGATGGAATGAGCAGTTCTTC.

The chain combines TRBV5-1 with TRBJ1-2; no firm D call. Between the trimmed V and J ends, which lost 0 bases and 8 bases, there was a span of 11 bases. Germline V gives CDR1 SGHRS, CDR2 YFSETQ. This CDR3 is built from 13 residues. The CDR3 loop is CASSLERGEGYTF. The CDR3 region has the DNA TGCGCCAGCAGCTTGGAACGGGGAGAAGGCTACACCTTC.